This TCR beta chain was identified during a study of T cell responses to AZD1222 COVID-19 vaccine. The table came from immunoSEQ multiplex PCR; TCRdb's copy has only in-frame clones and leaves some out. The table shows about 84,000 clones, with 70% to 90% occurring only once. V dropped 3 bases and J dropped 6 bases, with 12 bases sitting between them. This CDR3 is built from 15 residues. CDR1 is MNHEY and CDR2 is SVGAGI in the germline V gene. With respect to this clone: Its antigen is unidentified.

Findings and caveats of the study: The donors showed a predominance of white British ancestry and of females, with possible underestimation of clonal diversity. A rise in Spike-specific TCR breadth and depth followed two AZD1222 doses. As reported, nearly half of all spike-specific TCRs target variant regions that are unmutated.

The material was peripheral blood, obtained 28 days after the second AZD1222 dose. The rearrangement links TRBV6-5 to TRBJ1-6; D is unclear. The sequence was collected from an adult who received the AZD1222 COVID-19 vaccine. The CDR3 nucleotides are TGTGCCAGCAGTTATTCGAACGAGCTTAATTCACCCCTCCACTTT. Translated, it gives CASSYSNELNSPLHF.